This T cell receptor (beta chain) is from a study of shared clonotypes between healthy human individuals. General observations from the study: Clonotypes shared by all four sorted-subset donors had higher generation probabilities than non-shared clonotypes. Owing to a small donor count, the genetic and exposure-history diversity represented was limited.

Donors included only healthy HIV-negative adults lacking recent acute infections or vaccinations. A CD45RA+ naive subset and a CD45RA-negative memory subset were split from CD4+ cells. The data were produced by immunoSEQ multiplex PCR, yet TCRdb's version contains in-frame clones alone and is incomplete. The sample consists of some 1.4 million clones, around 97% of them appearing once. About this clone: Its antigen is undetermined.

Looked up from germline, CDR1 is MDHEN and CDR2 is SYDVKM. This CDR3 region has 14 residues. V was clipped by 3 bases and J by 7 bases, with 13 bases between them. V is TRBV28 and J is TRBJ2-1; no clear D. Sequenced: naive CD4+ T cells sorted from blood. Indicated subset: CD45RA+ positively selected. This clonotype originated in a man aged 30-40 years in good health. The CDR3 nucleotides read TGTGCCAGCAGTTTCCCGGACCTATTTAATGAGCAGTTCTTC. Its protein is CASSFPDLFNEQFF.